This TCR beta chain was observed in a study of cytomegalovirus exposure and HLA in healthy donors. Primers for the PCR totalled 60 Vbeta and 13 Jbeta. Method: immunoSEQ multiplex PCR; TCRdb's copy keeps in-frame clones and lacks some. The top ten clones hold approximately 16% of a sample with 75,000 to 90,000 clones, 55% to 65% of them seen once. The clonotype originates from a middle-aged woman in good health and CMV-seropositive. The sample comprised PBMCs.

CDR3 in DNA: TGTGCCAGCAGCGGCCAGGGGTTTCGGGGGGGGCACGAGCAGTACTTC. Its protein is CASSGQGFRGGHEQYF. This rearrangement joins TRBV5-4 to TRBJ2-7, with 8 positions matching TRBD2. The CDR3 runs 16 residues. The junction had 14 bases not matched to a gene; V was cut back by 4 bases and J by 5 bases. Germline-derived CDR1 and CDR2 are SGHNT and YYREEE (reference sequence).